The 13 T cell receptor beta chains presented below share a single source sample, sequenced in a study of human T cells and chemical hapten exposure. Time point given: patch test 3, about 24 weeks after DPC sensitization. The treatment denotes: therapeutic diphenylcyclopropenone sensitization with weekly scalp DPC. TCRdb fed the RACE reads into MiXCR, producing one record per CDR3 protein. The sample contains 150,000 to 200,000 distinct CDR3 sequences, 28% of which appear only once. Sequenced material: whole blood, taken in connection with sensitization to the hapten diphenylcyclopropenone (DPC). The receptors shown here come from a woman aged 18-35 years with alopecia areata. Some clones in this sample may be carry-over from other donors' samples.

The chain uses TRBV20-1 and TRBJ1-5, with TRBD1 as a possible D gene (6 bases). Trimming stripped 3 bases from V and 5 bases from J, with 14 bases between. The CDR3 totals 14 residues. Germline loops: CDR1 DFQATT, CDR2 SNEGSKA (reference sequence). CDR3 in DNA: TGCAGTGCTAGCCGCAGGGGAGTCCATCAGCCCCAGCATTTT. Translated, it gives CSASRRGVHQPQHF.

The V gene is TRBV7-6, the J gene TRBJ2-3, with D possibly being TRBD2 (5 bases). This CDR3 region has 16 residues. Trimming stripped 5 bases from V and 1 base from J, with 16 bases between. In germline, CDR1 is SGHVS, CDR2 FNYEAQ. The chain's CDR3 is CASSLGAGEGTDTQYF. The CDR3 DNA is TGTGCCAGCAGCCTGGGAGCCGGAGAGGGCACAGATACGCAGTATTTT.

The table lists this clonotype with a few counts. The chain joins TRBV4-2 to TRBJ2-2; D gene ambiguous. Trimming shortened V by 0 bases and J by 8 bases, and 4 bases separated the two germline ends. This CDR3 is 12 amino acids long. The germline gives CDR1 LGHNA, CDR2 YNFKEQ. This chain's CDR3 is CASSQDQGELFF. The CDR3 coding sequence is TGTGCCAGCAGCCAAGATCAGGGGGAGCTGTTTTTT.

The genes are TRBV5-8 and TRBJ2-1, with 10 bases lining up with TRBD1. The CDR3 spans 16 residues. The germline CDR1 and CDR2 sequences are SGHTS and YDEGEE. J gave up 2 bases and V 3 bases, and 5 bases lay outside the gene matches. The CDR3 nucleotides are TGTGCCAGCAGCTGGGGGGACAGGGGACCCTACAATGAGCAGTTCTTC. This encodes CASSWGDRGPYNEQFF.

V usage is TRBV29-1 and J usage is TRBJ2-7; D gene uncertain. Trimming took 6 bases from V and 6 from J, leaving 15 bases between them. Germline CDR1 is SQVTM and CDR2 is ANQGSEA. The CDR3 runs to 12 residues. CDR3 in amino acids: CSVPCRLGEQYF. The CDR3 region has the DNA TGCAGCGTACCATGTCGACTCGGCGAGCAGTACTTC.

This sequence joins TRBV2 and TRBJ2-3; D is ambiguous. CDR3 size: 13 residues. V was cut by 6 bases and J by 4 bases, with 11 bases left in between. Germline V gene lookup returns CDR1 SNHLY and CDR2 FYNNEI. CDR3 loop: CASRRGVADTQYF. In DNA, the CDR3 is TGTGCCAGCAGGCGAGGTGTCGCAGATACGCAGTATTTT.

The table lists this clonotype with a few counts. CDR3 sequence (DNA): TGTGCCAGCTCTGCAGGGTTCGGCACTGAAGCTTTCTTT. Its protein product is CASSAGFGTEAFF. The chain uses TRBV9 and TRBJ1-1; possible D gene TRBD1, 5 bases. CDR1 and CDR2 (germline): SGDLS, YYNGEE. The CDR3 extends over 13 amino acids. Trimming shortened V by 7 bases and J by 4 bases, and 14 bases separated the two germline ends.

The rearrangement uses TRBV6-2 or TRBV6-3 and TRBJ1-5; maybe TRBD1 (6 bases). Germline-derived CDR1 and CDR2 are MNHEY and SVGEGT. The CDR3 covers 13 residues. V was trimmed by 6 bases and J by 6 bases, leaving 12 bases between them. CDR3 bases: TGTGCCAGCAGGGGAACAGGGAGTCAGCCCCAGCATTTT. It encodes CASRGTGSQPQHF.

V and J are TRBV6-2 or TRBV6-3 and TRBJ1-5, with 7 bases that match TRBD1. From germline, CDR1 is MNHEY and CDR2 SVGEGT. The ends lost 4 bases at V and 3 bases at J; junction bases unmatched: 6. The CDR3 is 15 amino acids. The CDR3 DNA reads TGTGCCAGCAGTTCGAGACAGGGATTCAATCAGCCCCAGCATTTT. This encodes CASSSRQGFNQPQHF.

The CDR3: CASGGSIGDTEAFF. CDR3 in DNA: TGTGCTAGTGGGGGGTCTATAGGGGACACTGAAGCTTTCTTT. This chain connects TRBV12-5 to TRBJ1-1; tentatively, D is TRBD1 (5 bases). The V gene lost 6 bases and the J gene lost 3 bases, with 14 bases spanning the gap. The CDR3 is 14 amino acids. Germline CDR1 and CDR2: LGHNT and FRNRAP.

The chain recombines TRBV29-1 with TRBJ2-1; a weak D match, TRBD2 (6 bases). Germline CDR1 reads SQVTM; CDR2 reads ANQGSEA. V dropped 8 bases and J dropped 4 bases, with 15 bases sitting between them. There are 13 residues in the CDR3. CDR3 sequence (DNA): TGCAGCATCCCGGGGGACGGATACAATGAGCAGTTCTTC. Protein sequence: CSIPGDGYNEQFF.

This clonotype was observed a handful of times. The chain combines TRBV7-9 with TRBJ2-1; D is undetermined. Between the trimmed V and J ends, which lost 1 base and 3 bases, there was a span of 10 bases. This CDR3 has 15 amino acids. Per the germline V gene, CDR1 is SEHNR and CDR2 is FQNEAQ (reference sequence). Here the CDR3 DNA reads TGTGCCAGCAGCTTAGACCGGACCAACTACAATGAGCAGTTCTTC. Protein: CASSLDRTNYNEQFF.

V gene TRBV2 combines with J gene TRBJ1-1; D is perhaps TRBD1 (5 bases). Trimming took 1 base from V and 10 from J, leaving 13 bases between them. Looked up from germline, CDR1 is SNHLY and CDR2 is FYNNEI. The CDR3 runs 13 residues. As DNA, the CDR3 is TGTGCCAGCAGTGAAGAGGAGGGGCTCGGAGCTTTCTTT. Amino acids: CASSEEEGLGAFF.